This passage covers 29 T cell receptor beta chains from one sample sequenced in a study of blood T cell repertoires in COVID-19. Assay used: immunoSEQ multiplex PCR; TCRdb lists only in-frame clones, some missing. The table has about 100,000 clones, 79% seen once. Sequences were obtained from peripheral blood. Source of these receptors: a woman of 80 years or more with active or convalescent COVID-19.

The V gene is TRBV30, the J gene TRBJ1-2; 8 nucleotides line up with TRBD1. The junction had 6 bases not matched to a gene; V was cut back by 4 bases and J by 5 bases. Germline lookup yields CDR1 GTSNPN and CDR2 SVGIG (reference sequence). This CDR3 spans 13 amino acids. Here the CDR3 DNA reads TGTGCCTGGACCAGGACAGGGAGGTATGGCTACACCTTC. Amino acids: CAWTRTGRYGYTF.

There are a few counts of this clone. CDR3 in DNA: TGTGCCAGCAGCTTCGCCAGCGGGAGGGCCTACAATGAGCAGTTCTTC. This sequence encodes CASSFASGRAYNEQFF. This chain joins TRBV9 and TRBJ2-1; 10 positions match TRBD2. The CDR3 consists of 16 residues. Germline loops: CDR1 SGDLS, CDR2 YYNGEE. J lost 2 bases, V lost 4 bases, and 6 bases had no gene match.

The chain has TRBV30 and TRBJ2-7, with 10 bases lining up with TRBD2. CDR1 and CDR2 (germline): GTSNPN, SVGIG (reference sequence). This CDR3 has 15 residues. Germline trimming cut 0 bases from V and 12 bases from J; bases unmatched to any gene: 14. The CDR3 bases are TGTGCCTGGAGTGTGTTAGCGGGAGGAGTGACGAGCAGGTACTTC. Residues: CAWSVLAGGVTSRYF.

This clone turned up a few times. The chain joins TRBV5-6 to TRBJ2-1, with 12 bases identical to TRBD2. This CDR3 has 17 amino acids. Per germline, CDR1 SGHDT and CDR2 YYEEEE. After removal of 2 bases from V and 10 bases from J, the junction contained 13 bases not matched to a gene. The CDR3 DNA is TGTGCCAGCAGCTTTTTTAGGACTAGCGGGGAACCTGGGGAGCAGTTCTTC. Protein: CASSFFRTSGEPGEQFF.

The chain recombines TRBV7-8 with TRBJ1-6; TRBD1 might be the D (5 bases). The CDR3 sequence is 17 residues long. Trimming pared 6 bases from V and 5 bases from J, leaving 20 bases between. Germline CDR1 reads SGHVS; CDR2 reads FQNEAQ. The DNA of the CDR3 is TGTGCCAGCAGTCGCGGCGGGGGGGATTTTAATAATTCACCCCTCCACTTT. This gives the protein CASSRGGGDFNNSPLHF. The variable domain in full, with the rest retrieved from reference TRBV7-8 and TRBJ1-6, is GAGVSQSPRYKVAKRGQDVALRCDPISGHVSLFWYQQALGQGPEFLTYFQNEAQLDKSGLPSDRFFAERPEGSVSTLKIQRTQQEDSAVYLCASSRGGGDFNNSPLHFGNGTRLTVT.

This clone came up a few times. The V and J genes are TRBV9 and TRBJ2-1; possible D gene TRBD2, 6 bases. The germline gives CDR1 SGDLS, CDR2 YYNGEE. CDR3 length equals 15 residues. V was pared by 1 base and J by 0 bases, with 8 bases between. This CDR3 is CASSVRDSSYNEQFF. The CDR3 DNA reads TGTGCCAGCAGCGTACGGGACTCCTCCTACAATGAGCAGTTCTTC.

This chain uses TRBV20-1 with TRBJ2-2, with 12 bases matching TRBD2. CDR3 size: 16 residues. Germline V lookup: CDR1 DFQATT, CDR2 SNEGSKA (reference sequence). Trimming took 3 bases from V and 7 from J; bases not matched to a gene: 9. The CDR3 protein is CSASRTSGNRGGELFF. The CDR3 coding sequence is TGCAGTGCTAGTAGGACTAGCGGGAACAGGGGCGGGGAGCTGTTTTTT.

The rearrangement links TRBV20-1 to TRBJ2-1; the D gene is possibly TRBD2 (6 bases). CDR1 and CDR2 (germline): DFQATT, SNEGSKA (reference sequence). Trimming pared 6 bases from V and 12 bases from J, leaving 15 bases between. This CDR3 contains 11 residues. CDR3 coding DNA: TGCAGTGCGTACCCGGGAGTGGGGCAGTTCTTC. This codes for CSAYPGVGQFF.

There are a few counts of this clone. The V call is TRBV29-1, the J call TRBJ2-1; 10 bases fit TRBD2. CDR1 SQVTM and CDR2 ANQGSEA come from the germline V gene. This CDR3 has 14 residues. Unmatched junction bases numbered 5, after V lost 6 bases and J lost 3 bases. The CDR3 loop reads CSVELAGFYNEQFF. The CDR3 DNA reads TGCAGCGTCGAACTAGCGGGATTCTACAATGAGCAGTTCTTC.

The chain employs TRBV10-3 and TRBJ2-1, with 9 positions matching TRBD1. This CDR3 comprises 15 residues. Trimming at V came to 4 bases and at J to 5 bases, leaving 6 bases not matched to a gene. The germline V gene has CDR1 ENHRY and CDR2 SYGVKD. CDR3 in DNA: TGTGCCATCAGTGCCGGGACAGGGACCAACAATGAGCAGTTCTTC. Translated: CAISAGTGTNNEQFF.

The chain couples TRBV4-3 to TRBJ1-6; D uncertain. The CDR3 length is 14 residues. CDR1 and CDR2 from the germline V gene are LGHNA and YSLEER. The V end was cut by 1 base, the J end by 7 bases, with 8 bases between. DNA for the CDR3: TGCGCCAGCAGCCAAGTTCAGGCGAATTCACCCCTCCACTTT. This translates into CASSQVQANSPLHF.

This rearrangement joins TRBV5-1 to TRBJ2-5; D is unresolved. Germline lookup yields CDR1 SGHRS and CDR2 YFSETQ. V was shortened by 4 bases and J by 1 base, with 8 bases between the two germline ends. This CDR3 contains 13 residues. CDR3: CASSPQSQETQYF. For the CDR3, the DNA is TGCGCCAGCAGCCCCCAATCCCAAGAGACCCAGTACTTC.

V gene TRBV5-1 combines with J gene TRBJ2-1; 8 bases map to TRBD2. The CDR3 length is 17 residues. The V gene's germline CDR1 is SGHRS and CDR2 YFSETQ. The J segment lost 6 bases and the V segment lost 0 bases, leaving 11 bases of the junction unmatched. Here the CDR3 reads CASSLATSGTFSNEQFF. As DNA, the CDR3 is TGCGCCAGCAGCTTGGCTACTAGCGGAACCTTCTCCAATGAGCAGTTCTTC.

The chain carries TRBV19 and TRBJ1-6; unclear D gene. The CDR3 contains 16 residues. Germline V gene lookup returns CDR1 LNHDA and CDR2 SQIVND (reference sequence). Trimming pared 3 bases from V and 8 bases from J, leaving 17 bases between. The CDR3 coding sequence is TGTGCCAGTAGTATTACATCGGAGCTACTATATTCACCCCTCCACTTT. Translating it yields CASSITSELLYSPLHF. The full variable domain, completed using reference TRBV19 and TRBJ1-6, is DGGITQSPKYLFRKEGQNVTLSCEQNLNHDAMYWYRQDPGQGLRLIYYSQIVNDFQKGDIAEGYSVSREKKESFPLTVTSAQKNPTAFYLCASSITSELLYSPLHFGNGTRLTVT.

The rearrangement uses TRBV9 and TRBJ2-2; TRBD2 is a possible D gene (6 bases). Germline V lookup: CDR1 SGDLS, CDR2 YYNGEE. CDR3 length: 15 amino acids. Deletions cut 2 bases from V and 5 bases from J, with 13 bases between. This CDR3 reads CASSVAGTSTGELFF. Written as DNA, the CDR3 is TGTGCCAGCAGCGTGGCCGGGACTTCGACCGGGGAGCTGTTTTTT. Combining the CDR3 with reference TRBV9 and TRBJ2-2 gives the whole variable domain DSGVTQTPKHLITATGQRVTLRCSPRSGDLSVYWYQQSLDQGLQFLIQYYNGEERAKGNILERFSAQQFPDLHSELNLSSLELGDSALYFCASSVAGTSTGELFFGEGSRLTVL.

The chain combines TRBV28 with TRBJ2-7, with D perhaps matching TRBD2 (6 bases). Trimming pared 7 bases from V and 4 bases from J, leaving 17 bases between. The V gene's germline CDR1 is MDHEN and CDR2 SYDVKM. The CDR3 is 14 residues long. DNA of the CDR3: TGTGCCAGCACCACGGGAGAAGGTAGATACGAGCAGTACTTC. This translates into CASTTGEGRYEQYF.

This rearrangement joins TRBV6-1 to TRBJ1-5; TRBD1 aligns across 7 bases. The CDR3 runs to 16 residues. J gave up 0 bases and V 4 bases, and 6 bases lay outside the gene matches. CDR1 MNHNS and CDR2 SASEGT come from the germline V gene. Written as DNA, the CDR3 is TGTGCCAGCAGTGTTCACAGGGGAAATAGCAATCAGCCCCAGCATTTT. This codes for CASSVHRGNSNQPQHF.

This clone showed up just once. The genes are TRBV10-1 and TRBJ1-5; 9 bases match TRBD1. The CDR3 length is 14 residues. V dropped 9 bases and J dropped 6; count of bases not matched to a gene: 9. Germline lookup yields CDR1 WNHNN and CDR2 SYGVQD (reference sequence). The DNA of the CDR3 is TGCGCCAGGAGACACAGGGGGCGCGGTCAGCCCCAGCATTTT. Translated: CARRHRGRGQPQHF.

V gene TRBV2 combines with J gene TRBJ1-2, with TRBD1 matching 9 bases. Germline V gene sequence: CDR1 SNHLY, CDR2 FYNNEI. This CDR3 comprises 13 residues. V lost 5 bases and J lost 4; bases outside the gene matches: 2. CDR3 in DNA: TGTGCCAGCAGTTTGGGACAGGGCTATGGCTACACCTTC. Its translation is CASSLGQGYGYTF.

This chain connects TRBV6-5 to TRBJ1-2; TRBD1 matches at 9 bases. Germline CDR1 MNHEY, CDR2 SVGAGI. The CDR3 has 15 amino acids. Trimming took 5 bases from V and 4 from J; bases not matched to a gene: 8. In DNA form, the CDR3 reads TGTGCCAGCAGTACGGGGACAGGGAGGCTCTATGGCTACACCTTC. This encodes CASSTGTGRLYGYTF.

The genes are TRBV28 and TRBJ2-7; 9 bases are shared with TRBD1. The CDR3 is 14 residues long. V was pared by 4 bases and J by 5 bases, with 6 bases of the junction left unmatched. CDR1 and CDR2 (germline): MDHEN, SYDVKM. CDR3 coding DNA: TGTGCCAGCAGTTATCCGGGACAGGGTCACGAGCAGTACTTC. Its protein product is CASSYPGQGHEQYF.

The chain employs TRBV19 and TRBJ1-5; D ambiguous. The CDR3 totals 13 residues. V lost 1 base, J lost 4 bases, and 5 bases lay in between. Germline V gene lookup returns CDR1 LNHDA and CDR2 SQIVND (reference sequence). The chain's CDR3 is CASSIVVNQPQHF. The CDR3 DNA sequence: TGTGCCAGTAGTATAGTCGTTAATCAGCCCCAGCATTTT. The full variable domain, in which reference TRBV19 and TRBJ1-5 provide the parts outside the CDR3, is DGGITQSPKYLFRKEGQNVTLSCEQNLNHDAMYWYRQDPGQGLRLIYYSQIVNDFQKGDIAEGYSVSREKKESFPLTVTSAQKNPTAFYLCASSIVVNQPQHFGDGTRLSIL.

This clone was detected once. This sequence joins TRBV20-1 and TRBJ2-7; TRBD1 agrees at 8 bases. Germline CDR1 and CDR2: DFQATT and SNEGSKA (reference sequence). J gave up 12 bases and V 4 bases, and 8 bases lay outside the gene matches. The CDR3 extends over 11 amino acids. The chain's CDR3 is CSATPTGGTYF. The CDR3 nucleotides are TGCAGTGCTACCCCAACAGGGGGAACGTACTTC.

As to this clone: A junction end diverges from the germline sequence, so it may reflect a read error. The chain combines TRBV5-1 with TRBJ1-6; the D gene is possibly TRBD1 (6 bases). The germline gives CDR1 SGHRS, CDR2 YFSETQ. The CDR3 is 15 amino acids. This CDR3 reads CASSLASGARMALHF. The CDR3, as DNA: TGTGCCAGCAGCTTGGCTTCAGGGGCGAGAATGGCCCTCCACTTT.

The sample holds a few counts of this clone. The V and J genes are TRBV29-1 and TRBJ2-5; 9 positions match TRBD1. The V gene's germline CDR1 is SQVTM and CDR2 ANQGSEA. J gave up 5 bases and V 7 bases, and 5 bases lay outside the gene matches. The length of the CDR3 is 12 residues. The CDR3 DNA follows: TGCAGCGGTGTGACAGGGGGGGAGACCCAGTACTTC. Residues: CSGVTGGETQYF.

The chain has TRBV7-9 and TRBJ2-1; perhaps TRBD1 as D (6 bases). This CDR3 contains 15 residues. CDR1 and CDR2 (germline): SEHNR, FQNEAQ (reference sequence). Trimming stripped 5 bases from V and 1 base from J, with 12 bases between. The CDR3 region has the DNA TGTGCCAGCAGCGGAACAGGGTTTTCCTACAATGAGCAGTTCTTC. Amino acid sequence: CASSGTGFSYNEQFF.

This chain links TRBV11-1 with TRBJ2-1; possible D gene TRBD2, 6 bases. Trimming removed 1 base from V and 4 bases from J, with 11 bases in between. CDR1 and CDR2 from the germline V gene are SGHAT and FQDESV (reference sequence). This CDR3 has 15 residues. CDR3 sequence reads: CASSLGGTLYNEQFF. CDR3 DNA sequence: TGTGCCAGCAGCTTAGGTGGGACTCTTTACAATGAGCAGTTCTTC.

The CDR3 DNA reads TGTGCCAGCAGCGAATATCTAGCGGGGCATACATCTCAAGAGACCCAGTACTTC. Encoded protein: CASSEYLAGHTSQETQYF. The V call is TRBV2, the J call TRBJ2-5; 9 positions agree with TRBD2. After removal of 6 bases from V and 2 bases from J, the junction contained 16 bases not matched to a gene. This CDR3 has 18 residues. The germline V gene encodes CDR1 SNHLY and CDR2 FYNNEI.

This clone was recorded only once. V gene TRBV5-4 combines with J gene TRBJ2-7; 14 nucleotides align to TRBD2. The CDR3 length is 16 residues. With 4 bases clipped from V and 3 bases from J, the junction kept 6 bases outside the gene matches. Germline V lookup: CDR1 SGHNT, CDR2 YYREEE (reference sequence). This CDR3 reads CASSPGTSGSFYEQYF. The CDR3 DNA reads as TGTGCCAGCAGCCCGGGGACTAGCGGGAGCTTCTACGAGCAGTACTTC. Supplemented by reference TRBV5-4 and TRBJ2-7, the full variable domain reads ETGVTQSPTHLIKTRGQQVTLRCSSQSGHNTVSWYQQALGQGPQFIFQYYREEENGRGNFPPRFSGLQFPNYSSELNVNALELDDSALYLCASSPGTSGSFYEQYFGPGTRLTVT.